Each of the 18 T cell receptor beta chains below was sequenced from the same sample in a study of shared clonotypes between healthy human individuals. Method: immunoSEQ multiplex PCR; TCRdb's copy keeps in-frame clones and lacks some. The table includes about 2.2 million clones, just over 90% detected once. CD8 cells classed as naive were CD45RO-negative and positively selected for CCR7, excluding terminally differentiated effector memory CD45RA+ cells. Material: naive CD8+ T cells from PBMCs. The receptors were gathered from a man aged 18 to 30 in good health. Some clones in this sample may be carry-over from other donors' samples.

The gene calls are TRBV6-6 and TRBJ2-1; TRBD2 is a possible D gene (6 bases). V shed 6 bases and J shed 5 bases, with 11 bases lying between them. The CDR3 length is 13 residues. Germline assignment: CDR1 MNHNY and CDR2 SVGAGI (reference sequence). CDR3 region: CASRRDGDNEQFF. The CDR3 region has the DNA TGTGCCAGCAGGCGGGACGGCGACAATGAGCAGTTCTTC.

The genes are TRBV2 and TRBJ2-1; D unresolved. This CDR3 is built from 13 residues. V lost 3 bases and J lost 4, with 7 bases in between. The germline V gene has CDR1 SNHLY and CDR2 FYNNEI. CDR3: CASSDFRYNEQFF. Written as DNA, the CDR3 is TGTGCCAGCAGTGATTTCCGGTACAATGAGCAGTTCTTC.

The V gene is TRBV4-3, the J gene TRBJ2-3, with TRBD1 identical over 7 bases. This CDR3 region has 17 residues. V lost 1 base to trimming and J lost 3 bases; unmatched junction nucleotides: 10. Germline V gene data show CDR1 as LGHNA and CDR2 as YSLEER. The CDR3 loop is CASSQAQDRRSTDTQYF. Written as DNA, the CDR3 is TGCGCCAGCAGCCAAGCACAGGACAGGCGGTCGACAGATACGCAGTATTTT.

This CDR3 reads CASSATSSFYNEQFF. The CDR3 DNA sequence: TGCGCCAGCAGCGCGACATCCTCCTTTTACAATGAGCAGTTCTTC. The rearrangement links TRBV5-1 to TRBJ2-1; D not certain. Germline CDR1 and CDR2: SGHRS and YFSETQ. CDR3 length: 15 amino acids. V was cut by 4 bases and J by 4 bases, with 15 bases left in between.

The CDR3: CASSESGEGTHEQFF. The CDR3 DNA sequence: TGTGCCAGCAGCGAGAGCGGGGAGGGGACCCATGAGCAGTTCTTC. The genes are TRBV9 and TRBJ2-1, with TRBD2 identical over 7 bases. Germline-derived CDR1 and CDR2 are SGDLS and YYNGEE. This CDR3 has 15 amino acids. With 3 bases clipped from V and 8 bases from J, the junction kept 11 bases outside the gene matches.

The V gene is TRBV7-9, the J gene TRBJ2-1; TRBD1 matches at 11 bases. The germline CDR1 and CDR2 sequences are SEHNR and FQNEAQ (reference sequence). The CDR3 has 15 residues. V gave up 6 bases and J gave up 3 bases; unmatched junction bases: 4. The DNA of the CDR3 is TGTGCCAGCAGAGAGGGGACAGGGGGCTACAATGAGCAGTTCTTC. Protein: CASREGTGGYNEQFF.

The V gene is TRBV19, the J gene TRBJ2-6; D is perhaps TRBD1 or TRBD2 (6 bases each). V lost 2 bases and J 3 bases, leaving 14 bases between the germline ends. This CDR3 has 17 residues. Germline lookup yields CDR1 LNHDA and CDR2 SQIVND (reference sequence). The CDR3 protein is CASSIYWGAGGANVLTF. CDR3 bases: TGTGCCAGTAGTATATATTGGGGGGCTGGTGGGGCCAACGTCCTGACTTTC.

As concerns this clone: Different DNA sequences within this sample yield the same CDR3. This chain links TRBV30 with TRBJ1-5; D remains ambiguous. V lost 0 bases, J lost 0 bases, and 3 bases lay in between. CDR1 and CDR2 from the germline V gene are GTSNPN and SVGIG (reference sequence). The CDR3 spans 13 residues. CDR3 nucleotides: TGTGCCTGGAGTGTCGATAGCAATCAGCCCCAGCATTTT. It translates to CAWSVDSNQPQHF.

CDR3 coding DNA: TGTGCCAGCAGTCCGGATTGGGAGCAGTTCTTC. Its translation is CASSPDWEQFF. The gene calls are TRBV28 and TRBJ2-1; D call uncertain. Germline CDR1 and CDR2: MDHEN and SYDVKM. V lost 5 bases and J 10 bases, leaving 9 bases between the germline ends. The CDR3 has 11 residues.

This clone occurred a few times. This sample also contains other DNA sequences that code for the same CDR3. The chain couples TRBV2 to TRBJ1-1, with D maybe TRBD1 (5 bases). The V end lost 1 base, the J end lost 0 bases, and 6 bases lay between the germline ends. Germline CDR1 SNHLY, CDR2 FYNNEI. The CDR3 loop spans 14 amino acids. The CDR3 is CASSEGQLNTEAFF. The CDR3, as DNA: TGTGCCAGCAGTGAAGGACAGCTGAACACTGAAGCTTTCTTT.

On this clone: Other DNA sequences from this sample encode an identical CDR3 as well. This chain joins TRBV7-6 and TRBJ2-1; 11 positions match TRBD2. V lost 4 bases, J lost 4 bases, and 3 bases stayed unmatched. The CDR3 runs 15 residues. Germline V gene sequence: CDR1 SGHVS, CDR2 FNYEAQ. The CDR3 loop reads CASSSGLAVYNEQFF. DNA for the CDR3: TGTGCCAGCAGCTCGGGACTAGCGGTGTACAATGAGCAGTTCTTC.

Concerning this clone itself: Other DNA sequences in this specimen translate into the identical CDR3. CDR3 bases: TGTGCCAGCAGTTACTCTGAGGGTGACTATGGCTACACCTTC. Translated: CASSYSEGDYGYTF. V usage is TRBV6-5 and J usage is TRBJ1-2; D is unresolved. Germline lookup yields CDR1 MNHEY and CDR2 SVGAGI. The CDR3 is made up of 14 amino acids. The ends were cut back, 0 bases at V and 3 bases at J, with 8 bases in the middle.

CDR3 DNA sequence: TGTGCCAGCAGCTTAGGTTACACTACCTACGAGCAGTACTTC. Its translation: CASSLGYTTYEQYF. V usage is TRBV13 and J usage is TRBJ2-7; D is undetermined. The CDR3 covers 14 residues. Germline-derived CDR1 and CDR2 are PRHDT and FYEKMQ (reference sequence). V was cut by 0 bases and J by 2 bases, with 8 bases left in between.

This rearrangement joins TRBV28 to TRBJ2-4; tentatively, D is TRBD2 (6 bases). Germline V lookup: CDR1 MDHEN, CDR2 SYDVKM. Deletions cut 4 bases from V and 13 bases from J, with 11 bases between. This CDR3 is 11 amino acids long. The CDR3 region is CASSSAGNQYF. CDR3 sequence (DNA): TGTGCCAGCAGTTCCGCGGGGAACCAGTACTTC.

In its sample, this clone was seen once. This chain uses TRBV2 with TRBJ2-7; 12 bases are a match to TRBD2. Germline V gene data show CDR1 as SNHLY and CDR2 as FYNNEI. This CDR3 spans 15 amino acids. V trimming: 6 bases; J trimming: 0 bases; junction bases outside the gene matches: 3. In nucleotides, the CDR3 is TGTGCCAGCAGGGAGACTAGCGGGAGCTCCTACGAGCAGTACTTC. It codes for CASRETSGSSYEQYF.

The CDR3 loop is CASSQDSWLAGVTDTQYF. The CDR3 nucleotides are TGCGCCAGCAGCCAAGACTCCTGGCTAGCGGGAGTTACAGATACGCAGTATTTT. This chain links TRBV4-3 with TRBJ2-3, with 10 bases that match TRBD2. Germline V gene lookup returns CDR1 LGHNA and CDR2 YSLEER. Trimming cost V 0 bases and J 3 bases; bases outside gene matches: 9. This CDR3 region has 18 residues.

The CDR3 is CASSHRTGGVNSGTTYEQYF. The CDR3, as DNA: TGTGCCAGCAGCCATCGGACAGGCGGGGTTAACAGCGGGACCACCTACGAGCAGTACTTC. The V call is TRBV7-8, the J call TRBJ2-7; D possibly uses TRBD1 or TRBD2 (7 bases each). Trimming shortened V by 5 bases and J by 2 bases, and 31 bases separated the two germline ends. CDR1 and CDR2 from the germline V gene are SGHVS and FQNEAQ. This CDR3 is 20 amino acids long. The full variable domain, its missing parts supplied by reference TRBV7-8 and TRBJ2-7, is GAGVSQSPRYKVAKRGQDVALRCDPISGHVSLFWYQQALGQGPEFLTYFQNEAQLDKSGLPSDRFFAERPEGSVSTLKIQRTQQEDSAVYLCASSHRTGGVNSGTTYEQYFGPGTRLTVT.

This chain uses TRBV7-2 with TRBJ2-1, with 8 bases aligning to TRBD1. Per the germline V gene, CDR1 is SGHTA and CDR2 is FQGNSA. This CDR3 comprises 19 residues. Unmatched junction bases numbered 17, after V lost 5 bases and J lost 2 bases. CDR3: CASSRPGQVFSGPYNEQFF. In DNA form, the CDR3 reads TGTGCCAGCAGCCGGCCGGGACAGGTCTTTAGCGGTCCCTACAATGAGCAGTTCTTC.